This T cell receptor (beta chain) is from a study of CD8 T cells in Susac syndrome. The germline CDR1 and CDR2 sequences are LGHDT and YNNKEL (reference sequence). The CDR3 length is 16 residues. V was shortened by 0 bases and J by 0 bases, with 10 bases between the two germline ends. The authors negatively isolated CD8+ and CD4+ T cells and FACS-enriched TEMRA cells. Random hexamers were used to reverse transcribe roughly 0.5 to 1 ug of RNA. Amplification of TCR beta CDR3 by immunoSEQ multiplex PCR spanned 54 Vbeta and 13 Jbeta. In TCRdb, the immunoSEQ multiplex PCR reads were re-called with MiXCR into one record per CDR3 protein. The sample records about 49,000 distinct CDR3 sequences, 80% to 95% being singletons.

Sequencing used CD8+ T cells from PBMCs. The TCR originated in a human donor in good health. This sequence joins TRBV3-1 and TRBJ2-3; D is unclear. In DNA form, the CDR3 reads TGTGCCAGCAGCCAAGAGGTGAAGGCTAGCACAGATACGCAGTATTTT. It codes for CASSQEVKASTDTQYF.